Shown below are 8 T cell receptor beta chains from a single sample sequenced in a study of T cell repertoires in cytomegalovirus infection. TCRdb re-called the reads through MiXCR, storing one row per CDR3 protein. The top ten hold roughly 15% of the sample, which has 300,000 or so distinct CDR3 sequences, just under 25% seen once. The antigens these receptors bind are not known. The sequencing used cultured PBMCs, collected from culture after CMV antigen stimulation. These receptors all stem from a human donor in good health (CMV status not recorded). Some clones in this sample may be carry-over from other donors' samples.

The chain uses TRBV28 and TRBJ2-7, with TRBD1 matching over 7 bases. The germline V gene has CDR1 MDHEN and CDR2 SYDVKM. This CDR3 contains 13 residues. The trim removed 5 bases at V and 7 bases at J, leaving 8 bases unmatched. As DNA, the CDR3 is TGTGCCAGCAGTACAGGGGCCGGTAGAGAGCAGTACTTC. Translation: CASSTGAGREQYF. The full variable domain, completed using reference TRBV28 and TRBJ2-7, is DVKVTQSSRYLVKRTGEKVFLECVQDMDHENMFWYRQDPGLGLRLIYFSYDVKMKEKGDIPEGYSVSREKKERFSLILESASTNQTSMYLCASSTGAGREQYFGPGTRLTVT.

With regard to this clonotype: The junction departs from germline at one end; a sequencing error may be responsible. The CDR3 here is CASSLVLREGPKNIQCF. The DNA for the CDR3 is TGTGCCAGCAGCTTAGTATTGCGGGAGGGCCCCAAAAACATTCAGTGCTTC. The chain employs TRBV7-8 and TRBJ2-4; 9 bases are shared with TRBD2. Germline V gene lookup returns CDR1 SGHVS and CDR2 FQNEAQ. The CDR3 extends over 17 amino acids.

This clonotype was counted between two and nine times. V is TRBV7-9 and J is TRBJ1-1; D remains ambiguous. The V and J ends lost 5 bases and 4 bases respectively, with 8 bases between them. The CDR3 is 12 amino acids. Germline V gene sequence: CDR1 SEHNR, CDR2 FQNEAQ (reference sequence). CDR3 region: CASSLFSTEAFF. The DNA for the CDR3 is TGTGCCAGCAGCCTCTTTAGCACTGAAGCTTTCTTT.

The chain recombines TRBV15 with TRBJ2-3; D is uncertain. CDR3 length: 13 amino acids. Germline lookup yields CDR1 LNHNV and CDR2 YYDKDF (reference sequence). V dropped 3 bases and J dropped 6 bases, with 10 bases sitting between them. Here the CDR3 reads CATSSPLWDTQYF. In DNA, the CDR3 is TGTGCCACCAGCAGTCCCCTTTGGGATACGCAGTATTTT.

This chain joins TRBV7-3 and TRBJ2-2; D is unclear. Trimming shortened V by 5 bases and J by 4 bases, and 11 bases separated the two germline ends. This CDR3 comprises 14 residues. Germline V CDR1 and CDR2: SGHTA, FQGTGA. The CDR3 nucleotides are TGTGCCAGCAGCCCTCGAAAGAGCACCGGGGAGCTGTTTTTT. The encoded protein is CASSPRKSTGELFF.

This chain uses TRBV7-9 with TRBJ2-1; D is ambiguous. CDR3 length: 13 amino acids. Germline V lookup: CDR1 SEHNR, CDR2 FQNEAQ (reference sequence). V lost 9 bases, J lost 10 bases, and 19 bases lay in between. The CDR3 DNA is TGTGCCAGTGGCCCCCCCGCCGGTAGCGAGCAGTTCTTC. Encoded protein: CASGPPAGSEQFF.

J is TRBJ2-1 and V is TRBV3-1; 7 bases match TRBD2. V lost 3 bases and J lost 0; bases outside the gene matches: 11. The CDR3 totals 18 residues. Per the germline V gene, CDR1 is LGHDT and CDR2 is YNNKEL (reference sequence). The CDR3 sequence: CASSHLGRAGDSYNEQFF. DNA of the CDR3: TGTGCCAGCAGCCACCTAGGGAGGGCGGGAGACTCCTACAATGAGCAGTTCTTC.

The J gene is TRBJ1-4, the V gene TRBV28; 11 nucleotides line up with TRBD1. Germline loops: CDR1 MDHEN, CDR2 SYDVKM. The CDR3 runs to 15 residues. V shed 5 bases, J shed 7 bases, and the junction held 6 bases outside the gene matches. The CDR3 bases are TGTGCCAGCAGTACCGGACAGGGGGCGATTGAAAAACTGTTTTTT. Translated, it gives CASSTGQGAIEKLFF. The whole variable domain, filled in from reference TRBV28 and TRBJ1-4, reads DVKVTQSSRYLVKRTGEKVFLECVQDMDHENMFWYRQDPGLGLRLIYFSYDVKMKEKGDIPEGYSVSREKKERFSLILESASTNQTSMYLCASSTGQGAIEKLFFGSGTQLSVL.